This TCR beta chain stems from a study of shared T cell receptors in the human thymus. V lost 7 bases to trimming and J lost 7 bases; unmatched junction nucleotides: 10. The germline CDR1 and CDR2 sequences are WSHSY and SAAADI. This CDR3 spans 15 amino acids. Data came from immunoSEQ multiplex PCR; TCRdb stores just in-frame clones and leaves some out. The table lists some 640,000 clones, about 90% of them singletons. This same sample was also part of a study on human thymus T cells.

This chain connects TRBV10-2 to TRBJ2-2; 9 bases map to TRBD2. The sample consisted of thymocytes. This TCR derives from a boy younger than two with a congenital heart defect. In DNA, the CDR3 is TGCGCCAGCATCGCGGCGGGAGGGTTGGACGGGGAGCTGTTTTTT. It encodes CASIAAGGLDGELFF.